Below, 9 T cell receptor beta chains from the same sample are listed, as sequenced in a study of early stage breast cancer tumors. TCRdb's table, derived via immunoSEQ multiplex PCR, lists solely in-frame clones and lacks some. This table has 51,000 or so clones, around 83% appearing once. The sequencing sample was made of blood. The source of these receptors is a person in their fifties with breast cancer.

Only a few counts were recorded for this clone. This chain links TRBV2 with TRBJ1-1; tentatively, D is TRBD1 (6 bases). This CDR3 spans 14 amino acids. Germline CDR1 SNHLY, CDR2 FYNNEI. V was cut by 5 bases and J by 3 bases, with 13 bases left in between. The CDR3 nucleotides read TGTGCCAGCAGTACATGGGGGGCCTACACTGAAGCTTTCTTT. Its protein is CASSTWGAYTEAFF. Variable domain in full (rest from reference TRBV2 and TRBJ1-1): EPEVTQTPSHQVTQMGQEVILRCVPISNHLYFYWYRQILGQKVEFLVSFYNNEISEKSEIFDDQFSVERPDGSNFTLKIRSTKLEDSAMYFCASSTWGAYTEAFFGQGTRLTVV.

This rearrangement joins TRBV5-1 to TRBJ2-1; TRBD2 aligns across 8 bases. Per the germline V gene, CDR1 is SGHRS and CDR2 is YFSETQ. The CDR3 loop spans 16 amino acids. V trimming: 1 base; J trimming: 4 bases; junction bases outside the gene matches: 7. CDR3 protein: CASSLLAGRPYNEQFF. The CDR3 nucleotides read TGCGCCAGCAGCTTGTTAGCGGGACGCCCATACAATGAGCAGTTCTTC.

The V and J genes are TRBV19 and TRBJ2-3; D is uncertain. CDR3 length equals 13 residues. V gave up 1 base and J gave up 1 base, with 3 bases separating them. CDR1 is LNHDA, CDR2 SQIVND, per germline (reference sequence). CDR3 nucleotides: TGTGCCAGTAGTATAGCTGGCACAGATACGCAGTATTTT. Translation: CASSIAGTDTQYF. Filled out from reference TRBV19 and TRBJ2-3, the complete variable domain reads DGGITQSPKYLFRKEGQNVTLSCEQNLNHDAMYWYRQDPGQGLRLIYYSQIVNDFQKGDIAEGYSVSREKKESFPLTVTSAQKNPTAFYLCASSIAGTDTQYFGPGTRLTVL.

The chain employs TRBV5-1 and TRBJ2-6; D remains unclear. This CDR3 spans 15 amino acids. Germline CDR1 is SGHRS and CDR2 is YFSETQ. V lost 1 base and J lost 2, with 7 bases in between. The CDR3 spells CASSLQGTGANVLTF. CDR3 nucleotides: TGCGCCAGCAGCTTGCAAGGGACTGGGGCCAACGTCCTGACTTTC.

CDR3 protein: CASSKVQSSYNEQFF. The CDR3 coding sequence is TGTGCCAGCAGTAAAGTTCAGAGCTCCTACAATGAGCAGTTCTTC. The gene calls are TRBV6-5 and TRBJ2-1; no clear D gene. This CDR3 comprises 15 residues. The germline gives CDR1 MNHEY, CDR2 SVGAGI. With 5 bases removed from V and 0 bases from J, the gap between germline ends came to 11 bases.

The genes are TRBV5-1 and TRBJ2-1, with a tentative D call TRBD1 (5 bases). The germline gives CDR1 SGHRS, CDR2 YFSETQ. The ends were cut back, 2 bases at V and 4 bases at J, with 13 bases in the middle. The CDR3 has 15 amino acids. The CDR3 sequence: CASSFGAGQYNEQFF. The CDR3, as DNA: TGCGCCAGCAGCTTTGGTGCTGGACAATACAATGAGCAGTTCTTC. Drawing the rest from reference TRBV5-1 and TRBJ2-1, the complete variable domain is KAGVTQTPRYLIKTRGQQVTLSCSPISGHRSVSWYQQTPGQGLQFLFEYFSETQRNKGNFPGRFSGRQFSNSRSEMNVSTLELGDSALYLCASSFGAGQYNEQFFGPGTRLTVL.

In nucleotides, the CDR3 is TGTGCCAGCAGTGCGCTAGCGGGGGGGCTTTTTTGGGAGCAGTTCTTC. Translating it yields CASSALAGGLFWEQFF. The chain links TRBV25-1 to TRBJ2-1; TRBD2 agrees at 12 bases. The trim removed 4 bases at V and 10 bases at J, leaving 11 bases unmatched. This CDR3 has 16 amino acids. Germline V gene data show CDR1 as MGHDK and CDR2 as SYGVNS.

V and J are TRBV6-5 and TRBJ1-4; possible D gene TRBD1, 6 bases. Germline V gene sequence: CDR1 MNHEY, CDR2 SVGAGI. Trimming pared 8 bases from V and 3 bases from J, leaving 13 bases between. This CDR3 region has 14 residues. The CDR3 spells CASGRTGPNEKLFF. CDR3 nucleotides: TGTGCCAGCGGTCGTACAGGGCCTAATGAAAAACTGTTTTTT.

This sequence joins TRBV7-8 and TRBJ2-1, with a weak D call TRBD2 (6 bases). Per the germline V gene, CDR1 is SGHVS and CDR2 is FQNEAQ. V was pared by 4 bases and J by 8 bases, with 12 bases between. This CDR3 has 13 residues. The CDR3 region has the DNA TGTGCCAGCAGCTCGGGACTCTCCCATGAGCAGTTCTTC. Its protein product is CASSSGLSHEQFF.